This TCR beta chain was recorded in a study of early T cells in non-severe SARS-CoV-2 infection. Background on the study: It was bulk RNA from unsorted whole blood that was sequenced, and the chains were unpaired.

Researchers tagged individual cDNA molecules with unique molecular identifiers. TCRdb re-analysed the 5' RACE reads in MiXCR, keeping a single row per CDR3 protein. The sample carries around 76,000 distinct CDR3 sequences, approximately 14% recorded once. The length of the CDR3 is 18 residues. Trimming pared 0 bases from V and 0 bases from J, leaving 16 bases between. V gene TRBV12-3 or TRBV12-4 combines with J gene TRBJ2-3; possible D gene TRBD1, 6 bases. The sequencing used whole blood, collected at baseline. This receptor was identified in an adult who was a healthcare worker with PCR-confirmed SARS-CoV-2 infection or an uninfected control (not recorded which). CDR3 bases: TGTGCCAGCAGTTTAGCGAGGACAGTGTTTCCTAGCACAGATACGCAGTATTTT. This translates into CASSLARTVFPSTDTQYF.